This TCR beta chain is drawn from a study of vaccination and CD4 T cells after COVID-19. Whole-study context: Subjects got two shots of BNT162b2 or mRNA-1273 vaccine.

Described treatment: roughly ten-day PBMC culture with coronavirus spike peptide pools or control peptides (ViraFEST assay). In the ViraFEST assay, peptide-pool expansion preceded TCR sequencing of expanded clonotypes. It was with approximately 9.7 IU/ml IL-2 and 9 to 10 ug/ml peptide pools that 1.5 million to 2.5 million PBMCs per well were cultured. Details on this clonotype: Antigen: not known.

The CDR3 sequence is 14 residues long. Germline lookup yields CDR1 DFQATT and CDR2 SNEGSKA (reference sequence). V shed 5 bases and J 5 bases; nucleotides not matched to a gene: 7. Cultured CD4+ T-cell DNA underwent Oncomine TCR Beta short-read sequencing. The source of extracted genomic DNA was cultured CD4+ T cells. Using its own MiXCR run on the PCR reads, TCRdb lists one record per CDR3 protein. The sample comprises 1,500 to 2,000 distinct CDR3 sequences, roughly 57% of which are singletons, and around 85% rests with the top ten. The chain combines TRBV20-1 with TRBJ2-5; 11 nucleotides align to TRBD2. The sequence was obtained from a human donor who had recovered from COVID-19. Sequenced here: CD4+ T cells from blood, cultured in vitro, sampled after SARS-CoV-2 vaccination. The CDR3 DNA follows: TGCAGTGCTGACTCCGGGACTAGCGGCGAGACCCAGTACTTC. Its translation is CSADSGTSGETQYF.